This T cell receptor beta chain was observed in a study of OX40 agonist ivuxolimab in advanced cancers. This CDR3 has 15 residues. The V segment lost 3 bases and the J segment 6 bases; nucleotides outside the gene matches: 6. Germline V gene sequence: CDR1 SGHAT, CDR2 FQDESV (reference sequence). Assay used: immunoSEQ multiplex PCR; TCRdb lists only in-frame clones, some missing. The repertoire holds 90,000 to 120,000 clones, with about 91% as singletons. The V gene is TRBV11-1, the J gene TRBJ1-4, with 8 bases lining up with TRBD1. The sample consisted of CD4+ or CD8+ T cells sorted from blood, taken in a trial of the OX40 agonist ivuxolimab. This sequence was found in an adult with an advanced solid tumor such as melanoma, head and neck, liver or kidney cancer. The CDR3 coding sequence is TGTGCCAGCAGCTTGCGACAGGGGAGTGATGAAAAACTGTTTTTT. Translating gives CASSLRQGSDEKLFF.